This TCR beta chain was found in a study of shared clonotypes between healthy human individuals. Overall study context: CD4 naive and CD4 memory each took three plates per donor, while CD8 naive took two and CD8 memory one.

Positively selected for CCR7, the CD45RO-negative cells used as naive CD8 cells excluded terminally differentiated effector memory CD45RA+ cells. The germline V and J ends were trimmed by 2 bases and 2 bases, with 13 bases remaining between them. CDR1 is MNHEY, CDR2 SMNVEV, per germline (reference sequence). This CDR3 has 15 amino acids. Authors' methods: Because ImmunoSEQ provided only junction sequences with no quality scores, the filtering differed. The table came from immunoSEQ multiplex PCR; TCRdb's copy has only in-frame clones and leaves some out. D and trimming come from the DNA, and the V and J calls and clone size come from that table. The sample includes 560,000 or so clones, approximately 96% of them seen just once. Study results and limitations: Relative to clonotypes present in all four donors, those not shared had lower generation probabilities.

Comments on this clone: Its matching antigen is unknown.

J is TRBJ2-7 and V is TRBV27; D unresolved. The source material was naive CD8+ T cells sorted from blood. The TCR comes from a woman aged 25 to 39 in good health. CDR3 in DNA: TGTGCCAGCAGTTTAACGCTCGCTCCAACCTACGAGCAGTACTTC. This translates into CASSLTLAPTYEQYF.